The 5 T cell receptor beta chains in this list originate from one sample, sequenced in a study of molecular identifiers for immune sequencing clone quantification. MiXCR was run by TCRdb on the PCR reads, yielding one entry per CDR3 protein. The table shows approximately 97,000 distinct CDR3 sequences, with 20% to 25% occurring only once. Sequencing was done on a sample of naive CD8+ T cells from blood, with Jurkat cell RNA spiked in. Subset: FACS-sorted CD8+CD4-CCR7+CD45RA+ naive T cells. These receptor sequences come from a human donor in good health. Some libraries in this study had Jurkat cell RNA spiked in.

As regards this clonotype: This may be a read error: a much more frequent sequence differs by one nucleotide. This sequence joins TRBV28 and TRBJ2-1; D perhaps matches TRBD2 (5 bases). The CDR3 spans 17 residues. Germline CDR1 is MDHEN and CDR2 is SYDVKM. CDR3 in DNA: TGTACCAGCAGCTACCGGGGTCCCCATATCTCCTACAATGAGCAGTTCTTC. This encodes CTSSYRGPHISYNEQFF.

This clonotype was recorded many times. This sequence joins TRBV5-6 and TRBJ1-5; no firm D call. The germline V gene encodes CDR1 SGHDT and CDR2 YYEEEE. The CDR3 runs to 15 residues. Trimming stripped 0 bases from V and 3 bases from J, with 10 bases between. CDR3 bases: TGTGCCAGCAGCTTGGGCAGCGATTACAATCAGCCCCAGCATTTT. Translation gives CASSLGSDYNQPQHF.

This clonotype has a handful of counts. This rearrangement joins TRBV6-2 or TRBV6-3 to TRBJ2-1, with D hard to call. Germline CDR1 MNHEY, CDR2 SVGEGT. V was pared by 5 bases and J by 2 bases, with 16 bases between. The CDR3 is 16 amino acids. In DNA, the CDR3 is TGTGCCAGCAGTCTCGAGGTGATTCCGCCCTACAATGAGCAGTTCTTC. Its protein product is CASSLEVIPPYNEQFF.

Points on this clonotype: Given a much more abundant clone one base away, this may be a read error. This rearrangement joins TRBV7-2 to TRBJ1-3; TRBD1 might be the D (5 bases). The V gene's germline CDR1 is SGHTA and CDR2 FQGNSA. Trimming shortened V by 7 bases and J by 0 bases, and 16 bases separated the two germline ends. This CDR3 region has 16 residues. CDR3 sequence (DNA): TGTGCCAGCATCTTGACAGTAACCTCCTCTGGAAACACCATATATTTT. Its translation: CASILTVTSSGNTIYF.

Turning to this clonotype: A much larger clone lies a single base off, so this may be a read error. V gene TRBV30 combines with J gene TRBJ1-3; D gene uncertain. CDR3 length equals 14 residues. Germline CDR1 GTSNPN, CDR2 SVGIG (reference sequence). The CDR3 spells CAWGPIVSGDTIYF. The CDR3 bases are TGTGCCTGGGGACCGATAGTTTCTGGAGACACCATATATTTT.